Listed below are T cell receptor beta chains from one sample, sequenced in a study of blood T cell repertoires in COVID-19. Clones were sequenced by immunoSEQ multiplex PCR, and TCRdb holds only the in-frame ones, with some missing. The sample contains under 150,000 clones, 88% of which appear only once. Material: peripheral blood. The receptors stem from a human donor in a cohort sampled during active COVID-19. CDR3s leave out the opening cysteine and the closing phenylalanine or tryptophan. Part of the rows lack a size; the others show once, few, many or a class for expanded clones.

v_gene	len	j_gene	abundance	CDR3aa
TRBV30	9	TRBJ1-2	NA	AWSFRTGST
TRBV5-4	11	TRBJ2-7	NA	ASSYPGSYEQY
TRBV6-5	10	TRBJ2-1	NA	ASSFSDNEQF
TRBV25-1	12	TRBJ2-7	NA	ASSEMNRGYEQY
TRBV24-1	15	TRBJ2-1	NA	ATSDGVWAGQGDEQF
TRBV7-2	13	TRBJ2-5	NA	ASSLLRRGLETQY
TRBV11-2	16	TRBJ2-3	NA	ASGSLYPWELSTDTQY
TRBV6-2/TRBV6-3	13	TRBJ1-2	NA	ASSYSGTGVGGYT
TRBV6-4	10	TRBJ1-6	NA	ASRGDSKPLH
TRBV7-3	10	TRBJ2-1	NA	ASSSRGDEQF
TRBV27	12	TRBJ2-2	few	ASSVGTGPGELF
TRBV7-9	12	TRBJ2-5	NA	ASTVQGGLETQY
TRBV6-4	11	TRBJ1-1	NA	ASRADSHTEAF
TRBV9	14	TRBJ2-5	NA	ASSSTVGGAQETQY
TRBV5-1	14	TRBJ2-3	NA	ASSSLAGGGVDTQY
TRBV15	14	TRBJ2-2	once	ATSLDGTSYAGELF
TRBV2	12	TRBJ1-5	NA	ASWGQGYNQPQH
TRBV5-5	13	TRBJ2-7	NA	ASSLAGTLSYEQY
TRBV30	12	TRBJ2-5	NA	AWRGTYREETQY
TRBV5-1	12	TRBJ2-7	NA	ASSMQGPTYEQY
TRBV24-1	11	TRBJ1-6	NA	ATSWGEGSPLH
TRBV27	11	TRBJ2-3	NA	ASRDSSVYTQY
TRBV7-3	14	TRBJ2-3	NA	ASSLNPRGSADTQY
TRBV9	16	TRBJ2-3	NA	ASSVGGSGLRATDTQY
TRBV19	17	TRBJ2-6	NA	ASSITSGTASPGANVLT
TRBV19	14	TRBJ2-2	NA	ASRTGFHRESGELF
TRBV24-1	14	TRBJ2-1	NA	ATSDGPSGSYNEQF